The sequence of this TCR beta chain was determined in a study of blood T cell repertoires in COVID-19 (dated by TCRdb to the early 2020s). With regard to the full study: Samples covering the acute and convalescent phases of COVID-19 were provided by collaborators in the United States, Italy and Spain. The material from the prospective study consisted of cDNA or gDNA derived from T cells, B-cell-depleted T cells, or PBMCs. The dataset comprised deeply sampled blood TCRbeta repertoires from subjects exposed to, actively infected with, or recovered from COVID-19. The repertoires were made available in a free public database intended to serve as a resource for research on the immune response to SARS-CoV-2. The samples were drawn from two sources: the first 160 participants of the ongoing ImmuneRACE study, and 950 to 1,500 subjects contributed by 6 global collaborators. Sample metadata almost always included a de-identified subject ID, COVID-19 status, age in years and sex. HLA class I and class II types, where available, came from metadata supplied by the sample provider rather than from assay-based typing.

TCRbeta CDR3 regions were amplified from genomic DNA using the immunoSEQ Assay, a bias-controlled multiplex PCR. The original pipeline was this. Nucleated cell counts per sample were estimated from amplification of reference gene primers within the assay. Sequence reads were collapsed and filtered to measure the absolute abundance of every unique TCRbeta CDR3 rearrangement. Productive Simpson clonality was computed per sample as the square root of Simpson's diversity index over productive rearrangements. Not all clones reach the TCRdb copy of this immuneACCESS table, which keeps in-frame sequences only. Checked studies attribute under half of the gap to unresolved V genes and leave the rest unexplained. That table gives V, J and clone size, and the DNA gave D and trimming. Across this sample there are roughly 380,000 clones, with more than 75% seen only once. The ten most abundant clones make up about 3% of the sample.

Worth noting for this clone: This receptor's antigen is unknown. Base-call qualities are not available, and no considerably larger clone is one nucleotide away.

Participants in the prospective study were enrolled through a virtual design, were aged 18 to 89 years, and lived in roughly 24 United States geographic areas. Cohort assignment in the prospective study relied on participant-reported clinical history from a screening survey and a study questionnaire. For ImmuneRACE Cohort 3, a participant was defined as recovered based on two consecutive negative NP/OP PCR tests, clearance by a healthcare professional, or resolution of symptoms. Mobile phlebotomists in the prospective study collected whole blood, serum and a nasopharyngeal or oropharyngeal swab from every participant. Over a 2-month period, participants in the prospective study had the option of providing additional blood draws and questionnaires. Before DNA extraction, prospective study blood samples were shipped either frozen or at room temperature. Findings and caveats that apply to the study as a whole: Clinical and demographic metadata were provided uncurated, with the amount varying by source and participant.

The germline V gene encodes CDR1 SGHAT and CDR2 FQDESV (reference sequence). The CDR3 covers 14 residues, taking in both the cysteine and the phenylalanine. The kept DNA is CDR3 alone, 42 bases in frame from the first base. V and J are truncated by 0 bases and 7 bases respectively, leaving an intervening sequence of 13 bases. The chain employs TRBV11-1 and TRBJ2-7, and the D gene may be TRBD1, 5 bases matching. This TCR was recovered from a woman aged 30 to 39 who had recovered from COVID-19. The sample was PBMCs or T cells enriched from blood (not recorded which). For the CDR3, the sequence is CASSLAYGAEEQYF. The nucleotides read TGTGCCAGCAGCTTAGCGTATGGGGCGGAGGAGCAGTACTTC. The CDR3 plus the reference TRBV11-1 and TRBJ2-7 genes for the other parts give the full variable domain: EAEVAQSPRYKITEKSQAVAFWCDPISGHATLYWYRQILGQGPELLVQFQDESVVDDSQLPKDRFSAERLKGVDSTLKIQPAELGDSAMYLCASSLAYGAEEQYFGPGTRLTVT.